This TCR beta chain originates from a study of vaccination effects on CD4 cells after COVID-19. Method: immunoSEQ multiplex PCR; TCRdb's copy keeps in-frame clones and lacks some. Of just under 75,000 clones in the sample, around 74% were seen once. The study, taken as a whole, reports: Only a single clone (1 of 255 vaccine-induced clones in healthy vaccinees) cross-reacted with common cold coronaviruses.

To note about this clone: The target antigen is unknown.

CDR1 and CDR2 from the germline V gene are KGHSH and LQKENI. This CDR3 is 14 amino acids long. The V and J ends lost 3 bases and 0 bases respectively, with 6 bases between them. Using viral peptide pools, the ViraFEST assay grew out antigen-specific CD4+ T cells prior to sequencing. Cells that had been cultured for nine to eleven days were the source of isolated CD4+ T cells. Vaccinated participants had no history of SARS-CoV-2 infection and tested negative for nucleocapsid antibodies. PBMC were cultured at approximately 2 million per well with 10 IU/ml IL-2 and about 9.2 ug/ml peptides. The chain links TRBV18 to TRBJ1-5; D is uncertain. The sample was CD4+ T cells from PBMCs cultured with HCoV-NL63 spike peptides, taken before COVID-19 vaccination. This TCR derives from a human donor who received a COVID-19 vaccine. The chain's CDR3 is CASSPLNSNQPQHF. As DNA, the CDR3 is TGTGCCAGCTCACCTCTGAATAGCAATCAGCCCCAGCATTTT.